The clone carrying this T cell receptor (beta chain) showed up just a few times. Germline-derived CDR1 and CDR2 are MNHEY and SVGAGI. The ends were cut back, 6 bases at V and 4 bases at J, with 15 bases in the middle. The CDR3 covers 14 residues. The data are from a study of T-cell memory formation after mild COVID-19. TCRdb reprocessed the 5' RACE reads via MiXCR and lists one record per CDR3 protein. The sample shows roughly 310,000 distinct CDR3 sequences, roughly 15% of them seen only once. This sequence joins TRBV6-5 and TRBJ1-1, with D hard to call. The sample consisted of PBMCs or a T cell subset sorted from them (not recorded which). This receptor was taken from a man aged 18-30 years who had mild COVID-19 (a few samples of this study predate the infection). Cell type and time point are not known. CDR3: CASSLGMWGTEAFF. The DNA of the CDR3 is TGTGCCAGCAGCCTAGGGATGTGGGGCACTGAAGCTTTCTTT.